The source of this T cell receptor (beta chain) is a study of cytomegalovirus exposure and HLA in healthy donors (dated by TCRdb to about 2017). Looking at the study overall: The 666 repertoires of the first cohort and the roughly 120 validation repertoires were produced on the same platform, according to a later analysis. The aim of the study was to test whether cataloging public T cell receptors could identify signatures of past pathogen exposure. Along with the 666-subject first cohort, a separate validation cohort of over 90 different subjects was used. The study combined high-throughput TCR immunosequencing, statistical association of individual TCRs with disease status, and machine learning to predict cytomegalovirus infection status. Findings and caveats that apply to the study as a whole: In the study, 150 to 200 TCR beta chains were listed as associated with cytomegalovirus. According to the authors, the approach could potentially be generalized to other disease states and immunological phenotypes. Cytomegalovirus status was reported to be diagnosed by the classifier with high specificity and sensitivity in both the original and validation cohorts. The validation cohort had no HLA typing available for a later analysis, so co-occurrence within that cohort was assessed over all 120 or so repertoires. While some public TCRs were present in many individuals, most TCR sequences turned up only very rarely across donors. In vitro tests confirmed that a few of the cytomegalovirus-associated TCR beta chains recognize cytomegalovirus antigens. Subsequent analysis determined that TCRs grouped into clusters in the first cohort also showed a tendency toward co-occurrence across the roughly 120 validation repertoires, and approximately 94% of cluster scores exceeded 0.

The germline V gene encodes CDR1 LGHNA and CDR2 YSLEER. Counted from cysteine to phenylalanine, this CDR3 has 15 amino acids. The sequence is cut down to CDR3 DNA, 45 bases in frame from base 1. Here V drops 1 base and J drops 4 bases, and the junction holds 6 bases not matched to any gene. About this clone: Its antigen remains unidentified. No per-base quality is available; no much larger clone lies one base away.

Donors formed part of the validation cohort, which comprised 120 or so subjects and was distinct from the first cohort of some 700 subjects. The method behind the library was the immunoSEQ multiplex PCR assay. On the study's bioinformatics: To diagnose cytomegalovirus status from the catalog of TCR beta chain sequences, a statistical classification framework was built. Drawn from immuneACCESS, this table holds only the in-frame rearrangements with V and J called that TCRdb kept. Clones are partly lost; checked studies trace under half to an unresolved V gene and leave the rest unexplained. The DNA was the basis for D and trimming; V, J and clone size are from that table. Recorded for this sample are 130,000 to 150,000 clones; 89% of them occurred a single time. Of the sample, about 10% falls within the top ten clones.

This sequence uses TRBV4-3 and TRBJ2-7; the central 8 bases match TRBD1. Sequenced sample: PBMCs. The sequence came from a woman aged 18-29 years in good health and CMV-seropositive. The nucleotides are TGCGCCAGCAGCCAAGGGACAGGGTCTAGGTACGAGCAGTACTTC. Translated, it gives CASSQGTGSRYEQYF.